Each of the 2 T cell receptor beta chains below was sequenced from the same sample in a study of tumor-infiltrating lymphocytes in primary liver carcinoma. Unsorted bulk tissue (about 18-32 mg) underwent RNA and DNA co-extraction. From roughly 0.5 ug total RNA, TCR beta cDNA was generated with a primer in the constant region. ARM-PCR, slightly modified, supplied the TCR beta libraries through three nested multiplex PCR rounds. The study ran its first two PCR rounds for around 10 cycles each, using TRBV1-TRBV30 forward primers and a C-beta reverse primer. One entry per CDR3 protein results from TCRdb running MiXCR on the multiplex PCR reads. The sample has about 130,000 distinct CDR3 sequences, 55% to 75% seen once. The source material was liver tumor tissue from sampling region 3. Stated subset: tumor region T3, left-lateral pole. The receptors here all came from a woman in her fifties or sixties with primary liver carcinoma and hepatitis B virus infection.

Note on this clonotype: It is likely a read error, because the conserved phenylalanine at the end of the CDR3 is missing. This CDR3 is CASSDRSPKLSGELFL. In nucleotides, the CDR3 is TGTGCCAGCAGTGATCGGTCCCCAAAGCTGTCCGGGGAGCTGTTTTTA. The chain uses TRBV28 and TRBJ2-2; D gene uncertain. In germline, CDR1 is MDHEN, CDR2 SYDVKM. The CDR3 sequence is 16 residues long. V lost 5 bases, J lost 6 bases, and 19 bases lay in between.

CDR3 loop: CASSLPEGGLGYNEQFF. The CDR3 region has the DNA TGTGCCAGCAGCCTCCCTGAGGGTGGGTTGGGCTACAATGAGCAGTTCTTC. The J gene is TRBJ2-1, the V gene TRBV11-3; D possibly corresponds to TRBD2 (5 bases). The CDR3 loop spans 17 amino acids. The germline V gene encodes CDR1 SGHNT and CDR2 YENEEA. V was clipped by 5 bases and J by 3 bases, with 20 bases between them.